The 19 T cell receptor beta chains listed next were all sequenced from one sample in a study of T cells after yellow fever vaccination. TCRdb analysed the 5' RACE reads with MiXCR anew, one entry per CDR3 protein. The sample yields about 630,000 distinct CDR3 sequences, 12% seen once. The sample here was PBMCs, taken on the day of the yellow fever booster vaccination. The source of these receptors is a man aged 25 to 40 who received the YFV17D yellow fever vaccine.

As concerns this clonotype: A read error may be the cause here, since a much bigger clone is one base away. This chain's CDR3 is CASRIRQRETQYF. In DNA, the CDR3 is TGTGCCAGCAGGATAAGACAGCGAGAGACCCAGTACTTC. J is TRBJ2-5 and V is TRBV12-3 or TRBV12-4; D is possibly TRBD1 (5 bases). The CDR3 has 13 amino acids. The V and J ends lost 6 bases and 4 bases respectively, with 12 bases between them.

In its sample, this clonotype was seen many times. The CDR3 region is CASSRDTSYEQYF. CDR3 DNA sequence: TGTGCCAGCAGCAGGGACACCAGCTACGAGCAGTACTTC. This sequence joins TRBV5-6 and TRBJ2-7; D possibly corresponds to TRBD1 (6 bases). V was trimmed by 4 bases and J by 3 bases, leaving 11 bases between them. Germline V lookup: CDR1 SGHDT, CDR2 YYEEEE. The CDR3 runs to 13 residues.

There are a few counts of this clonotype. The V call is TRBV11-2, the J call TRBJ2-7, with D possibly being TRBD2 (6 bases). V was cut by 5 bases and J by 3 bases, with 17 bases left in between. Germline CDR1 is SGHAT and CDR2 is FQNNGV. CDR3 size: 15 residues. Here the CDR3 DNA reads TGTGCCAGCAGCCCCCGCGGGGCGTGGATCTACGAGCAGTACTTC. This encodes CASSPRGAWIYEQYF.

V is TRBV12-3 or TRBV12-4 and J is TRBJ1-4; D not resolved. Trimming cost V 6 bases and J 5 bases, with 19 bases left between them. This CDR3 is 16 amino acids long. As DNA, the CDR3 is TGTGCCAGCAGCCTTGGACTTTTGGGGTTGAATGAAAAACTGTTTTTT. Translated, it gives CASSLGLLGLNEKLFF.

The CDR3, as DNA: TGTGCCAGCAGTCCTCCCGACTATGGCTACACCTTC. Protein: CASSPPDYGYTF. The V call is TRBV28, the J call TRBJ1-2; D not certain. This CDR3 has 12 amino acids. V lost 5 bases and J lost 3, with 7 bases in between. Looked up from germline, CDR1 is MDHEN and CDR2 is SYDVKM.

Here the CDR3 reads CASSLNSGTADTQYF. Here the CDR3 DNA reads TGCGCCAGCAGCTTGAATAGCGGGACTGCAGATACGCAGTATTTT. V usage is TRBV5-1 and J usage is TRBJ2-3; 8 bases fit TRBD2. With 1 base clipped from V and 4 bases from J, the junction kept 5 bases outside the gene matches. The CDR3 is 15 residues long. Germline-derived CDR1 and CDR2 are SGHRS and YFSETQ.

This clonotype was recorded a few times. The chain joins TRBV7-3 to TRBJ2-2; D is perhaps TRBD1 (5 bases). Germline V CDR1 and CDR2: SGHTA, FQGTGA. Trimming cost V 1 base and J 4 bases, with 13 bases left between them. The CDR3 has 16 residues. CDR3 loop: CASSLMAPQVTGELFF. The CDR3 nucleotides read TGTGCCAGCAGCTTAATGGCACCACAGGTCACCGGGGAGCTGTTTTTT. The whole variable domain, filled in from reference TRBV7-3 and TRBJ2-2, reads GAGVSQTPSNKVTEKGKYVELRCDPISGHTALYWYRQSLGQGPEFLIYFQGTGAADDSGLPNDRFFAVRPEGSVSTLKIQRTERGDSAVYLCASSLMAPQVTGELFFGEGSRLTVL.

This chain uses TRBV20-1 with TRBJ2-1; D gene uncertain. Germline loops: CDR1 DFQATT, CDR2 SNEGSKA (reference sequence). Between the trimmed V and J ends, which lost 6 bases and 1 base, there was a span of 10 bases. The CDR3 has 13 residues. The CDR3 here is CSAAAPSYNEQFF. The CDR3, as DNA: TGCAGTGCGGCTGCGCCATCCTACAATGAGCAGTTCTTC.

This clonotype was detected only a few times. The chain joins TRBV7-9 to TRBJ2-3; 7 positions match TRBD2. CDR1 and CDR2 (germline): SEHNR, FQNEAQ (reference sequence). J gave up 4 bases and V 0 bases, and 7 bases lay outside the gene matches. This CDR3 has 16 amino acids. The CDR3 loop is CASSLAVAGAADTQYF. In DNA form, the CDR3 reads TGTGCCAGCAGCTTAGCGGTGGCGGGAGCGGCAGATACGCAGTATTTT.

The chain links TRBV5-4 to TRBJ2-1; TRBD2 is a possible D gene (6 bases). The CDR3 consists of 13 residues. Trimming took off 3 bases at V and 7 bases at J, with 11 bases between the two ends. Germline CDR1 reads SGHNT; CDR2 reads YYREEE (reference sequence). DNA for the CDR3: TGTGCCAGCAGCTCCGGGAGACATAATGAGCAGTTCTTC. This gives the protein CASSSGRHNEQFF.

This CDR3 is CSVRTGRLGDQPQHF. The CDR3 region has the DNA TGCAGTGTCAGGACAGGAAGGCTAGGTGATCAGCCCCAGCATTTT. The V and J genes are TRBV20-1 and TRBJ1-5; 7 positions agree with TRBD1. The V gene end was trimmed by 7 bases and the J gene end by 5 bases; junction bases not matched to a gene: 14. This CDR3 has 15 amino acids. Germline lookup yields CDR1 DFQATT and CDR2 SNEGSKA (reference sequence).

The chain combines TRBV5-1 with TRBJ2-2; 7 nucleotides align to TRBD2. CDR1 is SGHRS, CDR2 YFSETQ, per germline. Losses at the gene ends were 5 bases for V and 7 bases for J; bases not matched to a gene: 8. The CDR3 sequence is 14 residues long. The CDR3 DNA reads TGCGCCAGCAGTAATGGACTAGTGGGCGGGGAGCTGTTTTTT. Its protein product is CASSNGLVGGELFF.

This clonotype was detected a few times. The rearrangement uses TRBV11-2 and TRBJ1-1; 7 bases align to TRBD1. Germline lookup yields CDR1 SGHAT and CDR2 FQNNGV. The trim removed 6 bases at V and 1 base at J, leaving 17 bases unmatched. The CDR3 extends over 18 amino acids. CDR3 sequence (DNA): TGTGCCAGCAGGTTGACAGGGAGGGTCCGGATAGGGAACACTGAAGCTTTCTTT. Its translation is CASRLTGRVRIGNTEAFF. Variable domain in full (rest from reference TRBV11-2 and TRBJ1-1): EAGVAQSPRYKIIEKRQSVAFWCNPISGHATLYWYQQILGQGPKLLIQFQNNGVVDDSQLPKDRFSAERLKGVDSTLKIQPAKLEDSAVYLCASRLTGRVRIGNTEAFFGQGTRLTVV.

This clonotype was detected only a few times. The V gene is TRBV20-1, the J gene TRBJ2-4; D is perhaps TRBD1 or TRBD2 (5 bases each). CDR3 size: 16 residues. Trimming pared 3 bases from V and 1 base from J, leaving 16 bases between. CDR1 is DFQATT and CDR2 is SNEGSKA in the germline V gene (reference sequence). CDR3 region: CSASSQGVWAKNIQYF. Written as DNA, the CDR3 is TGCAGTGCTAGTTCCCAGGGAGTATGGGCCAAAAACATTCAGTACTTC.

This clonotype was found many times. The J gene is TRBJ2-1, the V gene TRBV24-1; the D gene could be TRBD1 or TRBD2 (6 bases each). The V end was cut by 1 base, the J end by 7 bases, with 7 bases between. The CDR3 length is 13 residues. CDR1 is KGHDR, CDR2 SFDVKD, per germline. The CDR3 here is CATSDLGGNEQFF. The CDR3 DNA sequence: TGTGCCACCAGTGATTTAGGGGGGAATGAGCAGTTCTTC.

In DNA form, the CDR3 reads TGTGCCAGCAGTTCCTCCTCGGGACGGGAAAGGACCCAGTACTTC. Residues: CASSSSSGRERTQYF. The chain employs TRBV6-2 or TRBV6-3 and TRBJ2-5; D is possibly TRBD1 or TRBD2 (5 bases each). Trimming pared 4 bases from V and 7 bases from J, leaving 19 bases between. This CDR3 region has 15 residues. The germline gives CDR1 MNHEY, CDR2 SVGEGT.

This clonotype was seen ten or more times. The chain carries TRBV20-1 and TRBJ1-2; D is possibly TRBD1 (6 bases). Germline CDR1 DFQATT, CDR2 SNEGSKA (reference sequence). Trimming removed 1 base at V and 4 bases at J, with 22 bases between. The CDR3 length is 17 residues. DNA for the CDR3: TGCAGTGCTAGAGCGTTCAGGCCACAGGGTGAATTCTATGGCTACACCTTC. Its protein product is CSARAFRPQGEFYGYTF.

The V call is TRBV11-2, the J call TRBJ2-5, with 10 bases lining up with TRBD2. Trimming cost V 3 bases and J 2 bases; bases outside gene matches: 3. CDR1 is SGHAT and CDR2 is FQNNGV in the germline V gene. The CDR3 runs to 15 residues. The CDR3 loop reads CASSFGLAEQETQYF. CDR3 in DNA: TGTGCCAGCAGCTTCGGACTAGCGGAGCAAGAGACCCAGTACTTC. Using reference TRBV11-2 and TRBJ2-5 for the parts outside the CDR3, the full variable domain is EAGVAQSPRYKIIEKRQSVAFWCNPISGHATLYWYQQILGQGPKLLIQFQNNGVVDDSQLPKDRFSAERLKGVDSTLKIQPAKLEDSAVYLCASSFGLAEQETQYFGPGTRLLVL.

This clonotype has just a few counts. Germline and junction disagree at one end, which may indicate a read error. The rearrangement uses TRBV20-1 and TRBJ2-3; 8 bases are a match to TRBD2. The CDR3 sequence is 11 residues long. Germline V gene sequence: CDR1 DFQATT, CDR2 SNEGSKA (reference sequence). The CDR3 here is CSARDPSGSGF. In nucleotides, the CDR3 is TGCAGTGCTAGAGATCCGAGCGGGAGCGGTTTT.